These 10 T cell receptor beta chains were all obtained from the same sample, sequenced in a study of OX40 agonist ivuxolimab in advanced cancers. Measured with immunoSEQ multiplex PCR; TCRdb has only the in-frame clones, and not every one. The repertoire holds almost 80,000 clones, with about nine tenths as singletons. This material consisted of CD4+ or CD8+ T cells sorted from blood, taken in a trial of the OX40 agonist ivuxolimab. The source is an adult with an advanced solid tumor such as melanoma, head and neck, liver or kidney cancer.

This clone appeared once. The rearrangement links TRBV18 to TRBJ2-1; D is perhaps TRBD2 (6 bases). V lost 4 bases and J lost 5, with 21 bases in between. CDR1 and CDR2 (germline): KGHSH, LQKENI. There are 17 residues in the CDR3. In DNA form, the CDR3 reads TGTGCCAGCTCACTCCTCGGAGGGGCTTTTACGGACAATGAGCAGTTCTTC. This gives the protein CASSLLGGAFTDNEQFF. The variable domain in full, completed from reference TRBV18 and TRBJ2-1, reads NAGVMQNPRHLVRRRGQEARLRCSPMKGHSHVYWYRQLPEEGLKFMVYLQKENIIDESGMPKERFSAEFPKEGPSILRIQQVVRGDSAAYFCASSLLGGAFTDNEQFFGPGTRLTVL.

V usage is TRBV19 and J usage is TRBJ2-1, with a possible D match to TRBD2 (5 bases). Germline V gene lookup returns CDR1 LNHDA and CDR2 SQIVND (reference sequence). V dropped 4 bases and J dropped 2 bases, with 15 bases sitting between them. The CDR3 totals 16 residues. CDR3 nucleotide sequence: TGTGCCAGTAGTACGATCCCGGCCGGGGCCTACAATGAGCAGTTCTTC. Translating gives CASSTIPAGAYNEQFF.

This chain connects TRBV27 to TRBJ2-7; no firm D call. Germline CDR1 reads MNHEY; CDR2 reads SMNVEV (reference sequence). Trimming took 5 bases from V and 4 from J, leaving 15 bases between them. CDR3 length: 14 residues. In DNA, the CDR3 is TGTGCCAGCAGTCTCTCCATCGTCGGGTACGAGCAGTACTTC. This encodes CASSLSIVGYEQYF.

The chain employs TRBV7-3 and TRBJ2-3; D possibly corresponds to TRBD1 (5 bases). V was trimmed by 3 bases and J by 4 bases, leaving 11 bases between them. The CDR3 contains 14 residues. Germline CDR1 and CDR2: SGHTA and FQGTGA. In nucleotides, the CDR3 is TGTGCCAGCAGCTTCCCAGGGTCCGCAGATACGCAGTATTTT. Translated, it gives CASSFPGSADTQYF.

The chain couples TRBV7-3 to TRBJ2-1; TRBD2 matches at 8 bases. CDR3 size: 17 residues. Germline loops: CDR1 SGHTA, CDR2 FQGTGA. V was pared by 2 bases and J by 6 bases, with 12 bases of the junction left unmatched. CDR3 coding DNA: TGTGCCAGCAGCTTAGACCGGCGCGGGAGGCAGGGCAATGAGCAGTTCTTC. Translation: CASSLDRRGRQGNEQFF.

The DNA for the CDR3 is TGTGCCAGCAGCGCGAGGCGGTCGTACGGGACAATCTCCTACGAGCAGTACTTC. It specifies CASSARRSYGTISYEQYF. V and J are TRBV7-2 and TRBJ2-7, with a weak D call TRBD1 (6 bases). V was trimmed by 5 bases and J by 0 bases, leaving 23 bases between them. This CDR3 contains 18 residues. Germline assignment: CDR1 SGHTA and CDR2 FQGNSA.

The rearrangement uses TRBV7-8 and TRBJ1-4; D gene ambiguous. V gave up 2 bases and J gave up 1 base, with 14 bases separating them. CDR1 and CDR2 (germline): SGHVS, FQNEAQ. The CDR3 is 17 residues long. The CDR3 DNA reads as TGTGCCAGCAGCTTAATCACTAGGGTCGAAACTAATGAAAAACTGTTTTTT. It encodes CASSLITRVETNEKLFF.

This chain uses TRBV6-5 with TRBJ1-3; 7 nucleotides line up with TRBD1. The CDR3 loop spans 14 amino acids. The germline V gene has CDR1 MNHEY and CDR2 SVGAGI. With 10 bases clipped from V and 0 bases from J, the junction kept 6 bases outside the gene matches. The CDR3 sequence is CATTGENSGNTIYF. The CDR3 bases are TGTGCCACCACAGGGGAGAACTCTGGAAACACCATATATTTT.

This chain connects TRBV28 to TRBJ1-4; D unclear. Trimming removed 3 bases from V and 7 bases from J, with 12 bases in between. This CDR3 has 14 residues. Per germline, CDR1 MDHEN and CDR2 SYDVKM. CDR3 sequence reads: CASSFGVYSEKLFF. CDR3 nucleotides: TGTGCCAGCAGTTTCGGGGTATATAGTGAAAAACTGTTTTTT.

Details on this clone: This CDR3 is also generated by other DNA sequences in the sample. CDR3 nucleotides: TGCGCCAGCAGCTTGGGAGGGTCAGGTCAGCCCCAGCATTTT. Translated: CASSLGGSGQPQHF. The J gene is TRBJ1-5, the V gene TRBV5-1; no reliable D call. Germline CDR1 is SGHRS and CDR2 is YFSETQ. Trimming removed 0 bases from V and 6 bases from J, with 10 bases in between. This CDR3 region has 14 residues. Based on the CDR3 plus reference TRBV5-1 and TRBJ1-5, the full variable domain is KAGVTQTPRYLIKTRGQQVTLSCSPISGHRSVSWYQQTPGQGLQFLFEYFSETQRNKGNFPGRFSGRQFSNSRSEMNVSTLELGDSALYLCASSLGGSGQPQHFGDGTRLSIL.